This T cell receptor beta chain emerged from a study of cytomegalovirus exposure and HLA in healthy donors. Findings of the study overall: From TCR beta sequences, most subjects' HLA-A and HLA-B alleles were reportedly predicted accurately. A later analysis found that most CMV-associated TCR beta chains appeared HLA-restricted.

Regarding donors, all were healthy bone marrow donors. 13 Jbeta primers and 60 Vbeta primers were used for the PCR. Profiled with immunoSEQ multiplex PCR; TCRdb holds only in-frame clones, not every one. The sample includes about 200,000 clones, 65% to 90% of them seen just once. As concerns this clone: The antigen is unknown.

This receptor was identified in a girl aged 10 to 17 in good health and CMV-seronegative. The sample taken for sequencing was PBMCs.

As DNA, the CDR3 is TGTGCCAGCAGCTTCGGCCTTCCCGGGTCACCCCTCCACTTT. Translating it yields CASSFGLPGSPLHF. V and J are TRBV7-3 and TRBJ1-6; D unresolved. CDR3 length: 14 residues. Between the trimmed V and J ends, which lost 3 bases and 10 bases, there was a span of 13 bases. CDR1 is SGHTA and CDR2 is FQGTGA in the germline V gene.